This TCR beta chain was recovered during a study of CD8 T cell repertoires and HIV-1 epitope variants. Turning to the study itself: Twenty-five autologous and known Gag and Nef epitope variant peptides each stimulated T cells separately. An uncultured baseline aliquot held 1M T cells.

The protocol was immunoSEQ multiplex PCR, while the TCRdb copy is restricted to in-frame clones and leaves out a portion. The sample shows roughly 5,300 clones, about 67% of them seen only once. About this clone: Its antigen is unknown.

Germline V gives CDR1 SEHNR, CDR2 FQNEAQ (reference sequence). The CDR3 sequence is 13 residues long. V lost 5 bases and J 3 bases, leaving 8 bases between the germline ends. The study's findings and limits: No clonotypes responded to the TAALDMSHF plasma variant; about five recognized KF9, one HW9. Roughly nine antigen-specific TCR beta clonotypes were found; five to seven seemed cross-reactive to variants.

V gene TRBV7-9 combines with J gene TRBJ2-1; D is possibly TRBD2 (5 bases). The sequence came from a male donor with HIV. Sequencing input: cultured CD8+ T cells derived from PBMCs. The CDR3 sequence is CASSLRDYNEQFF. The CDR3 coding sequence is TGTGCCAGCAGCCTCCGGGACTACAATGAGCAGTTCTTC.